A single sample is the source of the 23 T cell receptor beta chains below, sequenced in a study of neurological immune-mediated disorders. TCRdb recomputed calls from the 5' RACE reads with MiXCR, one row per CDR3 protein. The sample carries tens of thousands of distinct CDR3 sequences, under 30% recorded once. Sequences were obtained from CD4+ T cells from blood. These receptors came from a man aged 45-65 years with HTLV-1-associated myelopathy (HAM/TSP).

In its sample, this clonotype was seen many times. The chain employs TRBV3-1 and TRBJ1-2; the D is unclear. Trimming removed 2 bases at V and 4 bases at J, with 2 bases between. The CDR3 length is 11 residues. Germline CDR1 LGHDT, CDR2 YNNKEL (reference sequence). The CDR3 coding sequence is TGTGCCAGCAGCCAACTCTATGGCTACACCTTC. Translation gives CASSQLYGYTF.

V and J are TRBV13 and TRBJ1-2; D unclear. Trimming cost V 5 bases and J 6 bases, with 13 bases left between them. The CDR3 has 13 residues. Germline V gives CDR1 PRHDT, CDR2 FYEKMQ (reference sequence). The chain's CDR3 is CASSRRSLDGYTF. The CDR3 DNA reads as TGTGCCAGCAGCCGCAGGTCTCTAGATGGCTACACCTTC. Together with reference TRBV13 and TRBJ1-2, the CDR3 gives the full variable domain: AAGVIQSPRHLIKEKRETATLKCYPIPRHDTVYWYQQGPGQDPQFLISFYEKMQSDKGSIPDRFSAQQFSDYHSELNMSSLELGDSALYFCASSRRSLDGYTFGSGTRLTVV.

This clonotype came up many times. CDR3 in DNA: TGTGCCAGCAGTTTAGGTGGGACGAGCAATCAGCCCCAGCATTTT. Its translation: CASSLGGTSNQPQHF. The chain uses TRBV12-3 or TRBV12-4 and TRBJ1-5; D is perhaps TRBD1 (5 bases). V was trimmed by 1 base and J by 1 base, leaving 8 bases between them. The CDR3 sequence is 15 residues long.

This clonotype was counted ten times or more. The chain has TRBV5-1 and TRBJ2-3, with D possibly TRBD2 on 6 matching bases. The CDR3 extends over 18 amino acids. Looked up from germline, CDR1 is SGHRS and CDR2 is YFSETQ. The V and J ends lost 0 bases and 2 bases respectively, with 19 bases between them. CDR3 DNA: TGCGCCAGCAGCTTGGAGCTGGTGGCGGGGAGACCCACAGATACGCAGTATTTT. Translating it yields CASSLELVAGRPTDTQYF.

The genes are TRBV5-6 and TRBJ2-7, with 7 bases identical to TRBD1. The V gene end was trimmed by 0 bases and the J gene end by 10 bases; junction bases not matched to a gene: 10. The V gene's germline CDR1 is SGHDT and CDR2 YYEEEE. The CDR3 spans 14 residues. The CDR3 bases are TGTGCCAGCAGCTTGGCCCCAGGGGGTTTTTATCAGTACTTC. This codes for CASSLAPGGFYQYF.

At least ten counts were recorded for this clonotype. This chain connects TRBV7-2 to TRBJ1-1; D is undetermined. Per germline, CDR1 SGHTA and CDR2 FQGNSA. V was clipped by 4 bases and J by 2 bases, with 11 bases between them. CDR3 length equals 14 residues. The CDR3 nucleotides read TGTGCCAGCAGCTCCCAGTGGATTAACACTGAAGCTTTCTTT. It specifies CASSSQWINTEAFF.

The sample holds many counts of this clonotype. The J gene is TRBJ1-1, the V gene TRBV5-1, with D unclear. This CDR3 has 12 residues. The germline V and J ends were trimmed by 0 bases and 9 bases, with 9 bases remaining between them. Germline CDR1 reads SGHRS; CDR2 reads YFSETQ. The CDR3 is CASSLDTVQAFF. The CDR3 bases are TGCGCCAGCAGCTTGGATACAGTTCAAGCTTTCTTT. The variable domain in full, completed from reference TRBV5-1 and TRBJ1-1, reads KAGVTQTPRYLIKTRGQQVTLSCSPISGHRSVSWYQQTPGQGLQFLFEYFSETQRNKGNFPGRFSGRQFSNSRSEMNVSTLELGDSALYLCASSLDTVQAFFGQGTRLTVV.

This clonotype was recorded at least ten times. This chain uses TRBV20-1 with TRBJ2-7, with 11 bases that match TRBD2. In germline, CDR1 is DFQATT, CDR2 SNEGSKA (reference sequence). The CDR3 runs 15 residues. CDR3 amino acids: CSGTLSGGAPYEQYF. Written as DNA, the CDR3 is TGCAGCGGAACGCTTAGCGGGGGGGCCCCCTACGAGCAGTACTTC.

The CDR3 sequence is CASIKAGNKNIQYF. DNA for the CDR3: TGTGCCAGCATTAAAGCGGGGAACAAAAACATTCAGTACTTC. The chain combines TRBV2 with TRBJ2-4; 7 bases are a match to TRBD2. The CDR3 extends over 14 amino acids. The V gene's germline CDR1 is SNHLY and CDR2 FYNNEI. J was trimmed by 3 bases and V by 7 bases; bases with no gene match: 6.

This clonotype was seen ten or more times. The chain joins TRBV5-1 to TRBJ1-6; D is unresolved. Trimming cost V 4 bases and J 10 bases, with 18 bases left between them. The CDR3 spans 15 residues. Germline CDR1 is SGHRS and CDR2 is YFSETQ. CDR3 region: CASSPDHGVGSPLHF. As DNA, the CDR3 is TGCGCCAGCAGCCCCGACCATGGTGTTGGATCACCCCTCCACTTT.

This clonotype was observed at least ten times. V and J are TRBV20-1 and TRBJ1-2; 8 bases match TRBD1. V was clipped by 0 bases and J by 7 bases; unmatched bases: 4. The CDR3 has 13 residues. Germline V gene lookup returns CDR1 DFQATT and CDR2 SNEGSKA (reference sequence). The DNA for the CDR3 is TGCAGTGCTAGAGATCAGGGGGCGGTTGGCTACACCTTC. Amino acids: CSARDQGAVGYTF.

This clonotype was seen many times. The chain couples TRBV20-1 to TRBJ1-2; possibly TRBD1 for D (5 bases). The CDR3 totals 13 residues. Deletions cut 3 bases from V and 8 bases from J, with 16 bases between. From germline, CDR1 is DFQATT and CDR2 SNEGSKA (reference sequence). CDR3 nucleotides: TGCAGTGCTAGCTCAGGCAGGGCTGGCGGCTACACCTTC. It encodes CSASSGRAGGYTF.

This clonotype was observed at least ten times. The V gene is TRBV7-3, the J gene TRBJ2-1; TRBD2 agrees at 7 bases. The CDR3 sequence is 18 residues long. The germline gives CDR1 SGHTA, CDR2 FQGTGA. The V segment lost 4 bases and the J segment 12 bases; nucleotides outside the gene matches: 24. This CDR3 is CASSSSPGRVSATVGQFF. In DNA form, the CDR3 reads TGTGCCAGCAGCTCTAGCCCAGGGAGGGTTTCTGCTACTGTCGGGCAGTTCTTC.

The rearrangement uses TRBV20-1 and TRBJ2-2; TRBD2 matches at 11 bases. The ends lost 6 bases at V and 5 bases at J; junction bases unmatched: 14. The CDR3 loop spans 17 amino acids. Germline CDR1 reads DFQATT; CDR2 reads SNEGSKA (reference sequence). The CDR3 sequence: CSAPSGSGGAGTGELFF. CDR3 in DNA: TGCAGTGCACCGAGTGGTAGCGGGGGGGCGGGTACCGGGGAGCTGTTTTTT.

This clonotype was seen at least ten times. V is TRBV7-9 and J is TRBJ2-1; D might be TRBD1 (6 bases). This CDR3 comprises 15 residues. V gave up 6 bases and J gave up 6 bases, with 18 bases separating them. Germline V lookup: CDR1 SEHNR, CDR2 FQNEAQ (reference sequence). The CDR3 coding sequence is TGTGCCAGCAGACCCGACAGGTCCTTCGTCAATGAGCAGTTCTTC. Amino acids: CASRPDRSFVNEQFF.

This clonotype was detected many times. CDR3 amino acids: CSAPQGGAGPNQPQHF. CDR3 in DNA: TGCAGTGCTCCCCAGGGGGGGGCAGGCCCCAATCAGCCCCAGCATTTT. V usage is TRBV20-1 and J usage is TRBJ1-5, with 7 bases that match TRBD1. Germline lookup yields CDR1 DFQATT and CDR2 SNEGSKA (reference sequence). J was trimmed by 3 bases and V by 5 bases; bases with no gene match: 13. This CDR3 is built from 16 residues.

There are many counts of this clonotype. The chain has TRBV27 and TRBJ2-3; weak D call: TRBD1 (6 bases). The V and J ends lost 6 bases and 7 bases respectively, with 20 bases between them. Germline CDR1 reads MNHEY; CDR2 reads SMNVEV (reference sequence). There are 15 residues in the CDR3. The CDR3 loop is CASRPQGPQGNTQYF. The CDR3 DNA follows: TGTGCCAGCAGACCACAGGGACCCCAGGGGAATACGCAGTATTTT.

This clonotype came up many times. The chain is built from TRBV2 and TRBJ2-2, with TRBD1 matching 9 bases. V lost 6 bases to trimming and J lost 8 bases; unmatched junction nucleotides: 7. Per germline, CDR1 SNHLY and CDR2 FYNNEI. The CDR3 is 14 amino acids. CDR3 in amino acids: CASRGQGFVGELFF. In DNA, the CDR3 is TGTGCCAGCAGGGGACAGGGCTTCGTGGGGGAGCTGTTTTTT.

This clonotype has ten or more counts. The V call is TRBV11-1, the J call TRBJ2-5; 8 bases are shared with TRBD2. The CDR3 extends over 15 amino acids. Trimming took 5 bases from V and 3 from J; bases not matched to a gene: 8. Per germline, CDR1 SGHAT and CDR2 FQDESV (reference sequence). CDR3: CASSPRLASKETQYF. The CDR3 coding sequence is TGTGCCAGCAGCCCAAGACTAGCGTCAAAAGAGACCCAGTACTTC.

CDR3: CSVGTGGEPQHF. The DNA of the CDR3 is TGCAGCGTGGGGACAGGGGGCGAGCCCCAGCATTTT. The V call is TRBV29-1, the J call TRBJ1-5; TRBD1 aligns across 12 bases. There are 12 residues in the CDR3. V shed 6 bases, J shed 8 bases, and the junction held 2 bases outside the gene matches. Looked up from germline, CDR1 is SQVTM and CDR2 is ANQGSEA.

The CDR3 DNA reads as TGTGCCATCAGTGCACCCCGGGGCAGGGAATCCTCCTACGAGCAGTACTTC. Its protein is CAISAPRGRESSYEQYF. The chain is built from TRBV10-3 and TRBJ2-7, with D possibly called TRBD1 or TRBD2 (5 bases each). The CDR3 totals 17 residues. The V and J ends lost 4 bases and 0 bases respectively, with 19 bases between them. Germline V gene data show CDR1 as ENHRY and CDR2 as SYGVKD.

This clonotype was seen repeatedly, ten times or more. The chain carries TRBV6-1 and TRBJ1-5, with D uncertain. The CDR3 covers 15 residues. The V and J ends lost 6 bases and 3 bases respectively, with 15 bases between them. CDR1 and CDR2 from the germline V gene are MNHNS and SASEGT. CDR3 DNA sequence: TGTGCCAGCAGAATGAGAGAGAAGCTCAATCAGCCCCAGCATTTT. Protein: CASRMREKLNQPQHF.

This clonotype was picked up many times. The CDR3 here is CASSLEAGGPQGIQYF. The DNA of the CDR3 is TGTGCCAGCAGCTTAGAGGCAGGGGGGCCGCAGGGGATTCAGTACTTC. The chain couples TRBV11-2 to TRBJ2-4; tentatively, D is TRBD1 (7 bases). CDR1 is SGHAT, CDR2 FQNNGV, per germline. V lost 0 bases to trimming and J lost 10 bases, with 19 bases between them. The CDR3 totals 16 residues.